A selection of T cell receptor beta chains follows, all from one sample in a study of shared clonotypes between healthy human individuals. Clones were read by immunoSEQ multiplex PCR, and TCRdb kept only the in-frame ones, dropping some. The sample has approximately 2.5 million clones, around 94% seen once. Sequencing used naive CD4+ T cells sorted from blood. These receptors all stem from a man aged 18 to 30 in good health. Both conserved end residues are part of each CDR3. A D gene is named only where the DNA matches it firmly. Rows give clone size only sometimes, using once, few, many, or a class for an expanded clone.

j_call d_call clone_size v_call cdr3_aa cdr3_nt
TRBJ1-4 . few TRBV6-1 CASRHGATNEKLFF TGTGCCAGCAGGCACGGTGCAACTAATGAAAAACTGTTTTTT
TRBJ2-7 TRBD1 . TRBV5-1 CASSSRLLSDRGSHEQYF TGCGCCAGCAGCTCCCGCCTACTTTCGGACAGGGGATCACACGAGCAGTACTTC
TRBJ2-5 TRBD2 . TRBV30 CAWSITGLAGETQYF TGTGCCTGGAGTATAACGGGACTAGCGGGAGAGACCCAGTACTTC
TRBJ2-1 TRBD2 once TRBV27 CASSIPPTSGRGNEQFF TGTGCCAGCAGTATTCCTCCTACTAGCGGGAGGGGTAATGAGCAGTTCTTC
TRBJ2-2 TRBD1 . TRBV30 CAWSEWDRDTGELFF TGTGCCTGGAGTGAGTGGGACAGGGATACCGGGGAGCTGTTTTTT
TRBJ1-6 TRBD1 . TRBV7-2 CASSRQGPSSYNSPLHF TGTGCCAGCAGCCGACAGGGACCGAGCTCCTATAATTCACCCCTCCACTTT
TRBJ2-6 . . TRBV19 CASSIMGVSTGANVLTF TGTGCCAGTAGTATTATGGGGGTATCCACTGGGGCCAACGTCCTGACTTTC
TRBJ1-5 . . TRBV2 CASSMTQPQHF TGTGCCAGCAGTATGACCCAGCCCCAGCATTTT
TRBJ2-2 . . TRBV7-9 CASSPPSTGVGTGELFF TGTGCCAGCAGCCCGCCCTCGACAGGCGTAGGCACCGGGGAGCTGTTTTTT
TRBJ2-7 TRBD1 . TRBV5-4 CASSLGQGVPYEQYF TGTGCCAGCAGCTTGGGGCAGGGGGTCCCCTACGAGCAGTACTTC
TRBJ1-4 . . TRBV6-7 CASSTGTDEKLFF TGTGCCAGCAGTACCGGGACGGATGAAAAACTGTTTTTT
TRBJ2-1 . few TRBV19 CASSPMTGNNEQFF TGTGCCAGTAGTCCGATGACAGGAAACAATGAGCAGTTCTTC
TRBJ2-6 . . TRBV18 CASSPLPDSGANVLTF TGTGCCAGCTCACCTCTCCCGGACTCTGGGGCCAACGTCCTGACTTTC
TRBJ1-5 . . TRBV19 CASSIVNSNQPQHF TGTGCCAGTAGTATAGTTAATAGCAATCAGCCCCAGCATTTT
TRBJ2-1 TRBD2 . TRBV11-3 CASSRRAGVGSYNEQFF TGTGCCAGCAGCCGGCGAGCGGGAGTAGGGTCCTACAATGAGCAGTTCTTC
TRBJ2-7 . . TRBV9 CASSGGGARDEQYF TGTGCCAGCAGCGGGGGCGGGGCTAGGGACGAGCAGTACTTC
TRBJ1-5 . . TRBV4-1 CGWSNQPQHF TGCGGCTGGAGCAATCAGCCCCAGCATTTT
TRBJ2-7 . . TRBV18 CASSTGTFSYEQYF TGTGCCAGCTCCACCGGGACATTCTCCTACGAGCAGTACTTC
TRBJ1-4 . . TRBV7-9 CASSLAMGEKLFF TGTGCCAGCAGCTTAGCGATGGGGGAAAAACTGTTTTTT
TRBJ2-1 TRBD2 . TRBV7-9 CASSLASGYNEQFF TGTGCCAGCAGCTTAGCTAGCGGGTACAATGAGCAGTTCTTC
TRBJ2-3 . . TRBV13 CASASTRNTDTQYF TGTGCCAGCGCCTCCACTCGGAACACAGATACGCAGTATTTT
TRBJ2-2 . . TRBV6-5 CASSRGFRDTGELFF TGTGCCAGCAGCCGCGGCTTCAGGGACACCGGGGAGCTGTTTTTT
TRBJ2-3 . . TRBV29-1 CSVSRKGGASTDTQYF TGCAGCGTTTCACGGAAAGGCGGGGCTAGCACAGATACGCAGTATTTT
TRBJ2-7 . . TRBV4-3 CASSQDPGSYEQYF TGCGCCAGCAGCCAAGATCCAGGGTCCTACGAGCAGTACTTC
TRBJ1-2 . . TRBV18 CASSPPDIPGGYTF TGTGCCAGCTCACCACCGGACATACCAGGGGGCTACACCTTC
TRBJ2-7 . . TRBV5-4 CASSRGAHRENEQYF TGTGCCAGCAGCCGGGGGGCCCACAGAGAGAACGAGCAGTACTTC
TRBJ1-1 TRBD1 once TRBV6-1 CASLDRVGFNTEAFF TGTGCCAGCCTAGACAGGGTTGGGTTTAACACTGAAGCTTTCTTT
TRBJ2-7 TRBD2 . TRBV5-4 CASSSKTSGDYEQYF TGTGCCAGCAGCTCCAAGACTAGCGGGGACTACGAGCAGTACTTC
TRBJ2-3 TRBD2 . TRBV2 CASSLKRGGLNTQYF TGTGCCAGCAGTCTCAAGCGGGGGGGCCTGAATACGCAGTATTTT
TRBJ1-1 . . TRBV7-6 CASSLAAGIPTEAFF TGTGCCAGCAGCTTAGCCGCAGGGATCCCCACTGAAGCTTTCTTT
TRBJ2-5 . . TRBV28 CASSSQQPGKLQETQYF TGTGCCAGCAGTTCCCAACAGCCGGGCAAATTACAAGAGACCCAGTACTTC
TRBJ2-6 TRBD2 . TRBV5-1 CASSSDPGGAFSGANVLTF TGCGCCAGCAGCTCCGACCCGGGGGGGGCCTTCTCTGGGGCCAACGTCCTGACTTTC
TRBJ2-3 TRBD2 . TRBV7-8 CASSSPFAGVIDTQYF TGTGCCAGCAGTTCCCCTTTTGCGGGAGTCATAGATACGCAGTATTTT
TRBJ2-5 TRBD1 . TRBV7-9 CASSFNRGALETQYF TGTGCCAGCAGCTTCAACAGGGGGGCCCTGGAGACCCAGTACTTC
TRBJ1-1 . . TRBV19 CASSAGRVNTEAFF TGTGCCAGTAGTGCCGGACGGGTGAACACTGAAGCTTTCTTT
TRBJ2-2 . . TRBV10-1 CASSETQYTGELFF TGCGCCAGCAGTGAAACTCAATACACCGGGGAGCTGTTTTTT
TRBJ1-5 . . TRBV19 CASSEGAQPQHF TGTGCCAGTAGTGAAGGGGCTCAGCCCCAGCATTTT
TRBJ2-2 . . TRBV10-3 CAISFEQGNTGELFF TGTGCCATCAGTTTCGAGCAGGGAAACACCGGGGAGCTGTTTTTT
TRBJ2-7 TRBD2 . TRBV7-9 CASSYSQTSGPYEQYF TGTGCCAGCAGCTACTCACAGACTAGCGGACCCTACGAGCAGTACTTC
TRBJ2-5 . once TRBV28 CASSETDGETQYF TGTGCCAGCAGCGAAACAGATGGAGAGACCCAGTACTTC
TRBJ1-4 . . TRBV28 CASSPPRAGSLNEKLFF TGTGCCAGCAGTCCACCTCGGGCGGGGAGTCTTAATGAAAAACTGTTTTTT
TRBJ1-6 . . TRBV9 CASSGDGPNNSPLHF TGTGCCAGCAGCGGAGATGGACCTAATAATTCACCCCTCCACTTT
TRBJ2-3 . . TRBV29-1 CSVEAVIRTDTQYF TGCAGCGTTGAGGCAGTTATTCGCACAGATACGCAGTATTTT
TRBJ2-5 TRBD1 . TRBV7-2 CASSFVQGAGETQYF TGTGCCAGCAGCTTCGTCCAGGGGGCGGGAGAGACCCAGTACTTC
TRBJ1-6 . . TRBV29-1 CSVEDLSKGCYSPLHF TGCAGCGTTGAAGATCTATCGAAAGGGTGCTACTCACCCCTCCACTTT
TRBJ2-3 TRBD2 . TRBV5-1 CASSWGRAGPDTQYF TGCGCCAGCAGCTGGGGGAGGGCTGGTCCAGATACGCAGTATTTT
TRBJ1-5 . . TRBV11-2 CASSLDGRSNQPQHF TGTGCCAGCAGCTTAGACGGGCGAAGCAATCAGCCCCAGCATTTT
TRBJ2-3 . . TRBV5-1 CASSSAPWTDTQYF TGCGCCAGCAGCTCCGCCCCTTGGACAGATACGCAGTATTTT